This TCR beta chain stems from a study of blood T cells in healthy people across ages. Then a second PCR, running about 6 to 11 cycles, was carried out with a sample-barcoded 5' primer and a J-beta primer mix. Via MiXCR, TCRdb re-called the 5' RACE reads, giving one row per CDR3 protein. The sample consists of 800,000 to 900,000 distinct CDR3 sequences, under 80% of them appearing once. The sample taken for sequencing was blood. This sequence was found in a man in his thirties or forties in good health.

In nucleotides, the CDR3 is TGTGCCACCAGCAGAGGGGCTGTAGCCAATGAGCAGTTCTTC. The encoded protein is CATSRGAVANEQFF. V and J are TRBV15 and TRBJ2-1, with D unclear. Germline CDR1 reads LNHNV; CDR2 reads YYDKDF (reference sequence). V was pared by 1 base and J by 6 bases, with 10 bases between. This CDR3 has 14 amino acids.